The 11 T cell receptor beta chains listed next were all sequenced from one sample in a study of siplizumab effects on memory and regulatory T cells. Sequencing was performed with immunoSEQ multiplex PCR; in TCRdb, only in-frame clones are kept and a portion is missing. The table has approximately 100,000 clones, 94% seen once; the top ten hold 0.55% to 0.65%. The specimen was Tregs sorted from blood. Source of these receptors: a human donor in good health.

This clone was observed once. The chain carries TRBV11-3 and TRBJ2-7, with D possibly called TRBD1 or TRBD2 (5 bases each). The CDR3 is 15 amino acids. The V gene lost 1 base and the J gene lost 5 bases, with 15 bases spanning the gap. Germline-derived CDR1 and CDR2 are SGHNT and YENEEA. CDR3 nucleotides: TGTGCCAGCAGCTTAGGTGCAGGGAGTAGCGACGAGCAGTACTTC. It yields the protein CASSLGAGSSDEQYF.

The chain links TRBV10-1 to TRBJ2-1, with 7 positions matching TRBD2. CDR3 length equals 14 residues. The ends lost 2 bases at V and 7 bases at J; junction bases unmatched: 5. Germline CDR1 is WNHNN and CDR2 is SYGVQD (reference sequence). CDR3 in amino acids: CASSEAAGVNEQFF. CDR3 in DNA: TGCGCCAGCAGTGAGGCTGCGGGAGTTAATGAGCAGTTCTTC.

CDR3 nucleotides: TGTGCCACCAGCAGAGATCGAGGGGTGAACACTGAAGCTTTCTTT. This codes for CATSRDRGVNTEAFF. This rearrangement joins TRBV15 to TRBJ1-1, with D perhaps matching TRBD1 (5 bases). The CDR3 has 15 amino acids. Germline V gene sequence: CDR1 LNHNV, CDR2 YYDKDF (reference sequence). V lost 0 bases and J 0 bases, leaving 8 bases between the germline ends.

This chain connects TRBV11-3 to TRBJ2-1, with D uncertain. In germline, CDR1 is SGHNT, CDR2 YENEEA. The V end was cut by 4 bases, the J end by 3 bases, with 7 bases between. The length of the CDR3 is 13 residues. In DNA, the CDR3 is TGTGCCAGCAGCTATGGGGTCTACAATGAGCAGTTCTTC. Encoded protein: CASSYGVYNEQFF.

V is TRBV6-1 and J is TRBJ2-5; no reliable D call. Germline CDR1 and CDR2: MNHNS and SASEGT. The germline V and J ends were trimmed by 8 bases and 4 bases, with 20 bases remaining between them. The CDR3 consists of 15 residues. The CDR3 DNA follows: TGTGCCAGCCAAGTTTTGGTGCCCAGCCCAGAGACCCAGTACTTC. Translating it yields CASQVLVPSPETQYF.

The chain combines TRBV16 with TRBJ2-2; D not resolved. V was shortened by 4 bases and J by 4 bases, with 16 bases between the two germline ends. The CDR3 length is 16 residues. Germline CDR1 and CDR2: KGHSY and FQNENV. In DNA, the CDR3 is TGTGCCAGCAGCCGTCAGACGTCAGACCTCACCGGGGAGCTGTTTTTT. Translation: CASSRQTSDLTGELFF.

The rearrangement uses TRBV28 and TRBJ2-3; D is undetermined. The germline V gene has CDR1 MDHEN and CDR2 SYDVKM. The CDR3 loop spans 14 amino acids. Trimming removed 8 bases from V and 5 bases from J, with 17 bases in between. CDR3 in DNA: TGTGCCAGCGGGTCTTTAAACTGGAAAGATACGCAGTATTTT. This translates into CASGSLNWKDTQYF. The full variable domain, with the rest looked up from reference TRBV28 and TRBJ2-3, is DVKVTQSSRYLVKRTGEKVFLECVQDMDHENMFWYRQDPGLGLRLIYFSYDVKMKEKGDIPEGYSVSREKKERFSLILESASTNQTSMYLCASGSLNWKDTQYFGPGTRLTVL.

V usage is TRBV7-9 and J usage is TRBJ1-1; D not resolved. The CDR3 sequence is 12 residues long. Germline CDR1 is SEHNR and CDR2 is FQNEAQ (reference sequence). Trimming took 3 bases from V and 1 from J, leaving 3 bases between them. CDR3 loop: CASSFPNTEAFF. The DNA for the CDR3 is TGTGCCAGCAGCTTCCCGAACACTGAAGCTTTCTTT.

The V gene is TRBV23-1, the J gene TRBJ2-7; D unresolved. TRBV23-1 is an ORF, and what it does is uncertain. Trimming shortened V by 3 bases and J by 0 bases, and 6 bases separated the two germline ends. The CDR3 length is 13 residues. Here the CDR3 DNA reads TGCGCCAGCAGTCACTTATTCTCCTACGAGCAGTACTTC. It is translated as CASSHLFSYEQYF.

The chain is built from TRBV6-1 and TRBJ2-7; D gene ambiguous. V was trimmed by 7 bases and J by 4 bases, leaving 5 bases between them. This CDR3 has 10 residues. Per the germline V gene, CDR1 is MNHNS and CDR2 is SASEGT. The DNA of the CDR3 is TGTGCCAGCAACCAATACGAGCAGTACTTC. This translates into CASNQYEQYF.

This clone was counted only a few times. This rearrangement joins TRBV6-1 to TRBJ2-7; TRBD1 matches at 9 bases. The CDR3 totals 14 residues. The V and J ends lost 6 bases and 4 bases, in that order; junction bases with no gene match: 7. Germline-derived CDR1 and CDR2 are MNHNS and SASEGT. CDR3 amino acids: CASRVTGGTYEQYF. The CDR3 DNA follows: TGTGCCAGCAGGGTGACAGGGGGAACATACGAGCAGTACTTC.